The sequence of this T cell receptor (beta chain) was determined in a study of spatial heterogeneity in lung cancer (dated by TCRdb to the late 2010s). Regarding the complete study: Beta-chain transcripts were consistently detected in greater numbers than alpha-chain transcripts, which likely reflects a higher abundance of beta-chain transcripts. In the raw uncorrected reads, each unique combination of TCR and UMI appeared on average more than ten times. Nonsynonymous mutation counts, determined by whole-exome sequencing of tumor tissue, were related to features of the TCR repertoire. Both alpha and beta chains were TCR-sequenced in a few hundred tumor regions, around 65 matched nontumor lung samples and 56 PBMC samples obtained at surgery. TCR alpha and beta repertoires were quantitatively compared across multiple tumor regions, matched nontumor lung and blood in non-small cell lung cancer. The full study reports these points: Ubiquitous expanded tumor TCRs were detected in blood more often at tumor resection than at routine follow-up. Confirming at a functional level the hypothesis that regional TCRs recognize regional mutations was considered to require additional single-cell paired TCR alpha and beta sequencing.

The CDR3 holds 15 amino acids from the cysteine to the phenylalanine. Only the CDR3 region is kept as DNA, spanning 45 bases read in frame from base 1. The germline V end is reduced by 6 bases and the J end by 6 bases; junction bases left unmatched: 12. The germline V gene (reference sequence) gives CDR1 as DFQATT and CDR2 as SNEGSKA. The library was generated by 5' RACE. The instrument was a NextSeq 500. To allow correction of PCR and sequencing errors, the TCR library protocol tagged every TCR cDNA molecule with a unique molecular identifier. Processing in the source paper ran as follows. Decombinator tools were used for TCR identification, UMI-based error correction and CDR3 extraction. Expanded TCRs were defined as those above a frequency of 2 per 1,000, corresponding to the top 1% of the tumor frequency distribution. Renyi diversity was computed with the R vegan package after each repertoire had been subsampled 100 times to 5,000 TCRs. CDR3 similarity networks were built from amino acid triplet string-kernel similarity, connecting CDR3s with pairwise similarity above 0.82. The public reads were reanalyzed by TCRdb: fastp trimming at Q25, MiXCR alignment, in-frame beta chains only. Each entry is one CDR3 protein sequence, shown with its most common DNA and genes. The V and J calls here are based on TCRdb, not the publication. Across this sample there are roughly 5,200 distinct CDR3 sequences, with around 26% seen only once. In total, the top ten clones hold roughly 15% of the sample.

By sample share, this clonotype is medium-sized (0.01 to 0.1%). It lacks a known antigen. Base qualities are missing; no much larger clone stands one base away. The time point label, read with the paper, signifies: sample taken at primary tumor resection. For TCR sequencing, whole RNA was extracted from tumor and nontumor lung tissue, or from cryopreserved PBMC samples, and no cell sorting was done. Samples were obtained from approximately 76 patients with early-stage, untreated non-small cell lung cancer from the lung TRACERx cohort. A patient was chosen for TCR sequencing only when enough RNA was available from at least two tumor regions.

The rearranged segments are TRBV20-1 and TRBJ2-2; TRBD1 fits 8 bases in the junction. The source is a male donor with early-stage non-small cell lung cancer. Here the sequenced sample was PBMCs, taken at surgery. The CDR3 reads as follows: CSASTTGADPGELFF. The nucleotide sequence reads as follows: TGCAGTGCGTCTACGACAGGGGCGGACCCCGGGGAGCTGTTTTTT.